This T cell receptor beta chain was recovered during a study of blood T cell repertoires in COVID-19. The CDR3 contains 14 residues. The trim removed 3 bases at V and 5 bases at J, leaving 5 bases unmatched. The germline V gene encodes CDR1 SNHLY and CDR2 FYNNEI. How the authors handled the data: Amplifying reference gene primers gave estimates of nucleated cell counts. This table comes from immunoSEQ multiplex PCR, and its TCRdb copy is limited to in-frame clones, with some not included. V and J calls and clone size follow that table, whereas D and trimming were derived from the DNA. The sample contains 80,000 to 100,000 clones, 75% to 90% of which appear only once.

The sequencing input was peripheral blood. This chain uses TRBV2 with TRBJ2-5; the match to TRBD2 covers 8 bases. The TCR comes from an older woman with acute or convalescent COVID-19. The CDR3 region is CASSEDGGAETQYF. The CDR3 region has the DNA TGTGCCAGCAGTGAGGACGGGGGGGCGGAGACCCAGTACTTC.